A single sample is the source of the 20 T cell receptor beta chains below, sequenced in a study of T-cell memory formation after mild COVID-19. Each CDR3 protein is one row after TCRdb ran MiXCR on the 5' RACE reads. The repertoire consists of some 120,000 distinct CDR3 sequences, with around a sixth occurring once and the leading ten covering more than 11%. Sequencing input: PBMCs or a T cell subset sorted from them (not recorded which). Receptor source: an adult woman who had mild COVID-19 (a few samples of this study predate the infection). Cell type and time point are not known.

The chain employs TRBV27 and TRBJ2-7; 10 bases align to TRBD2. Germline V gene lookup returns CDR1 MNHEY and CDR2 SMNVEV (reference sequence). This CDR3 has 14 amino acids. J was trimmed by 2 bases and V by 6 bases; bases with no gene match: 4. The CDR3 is CASSLAGATYEQYF. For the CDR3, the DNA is TGTGCCAGCAGCCTAGCGGGAGCCACCTACGAGCAGTACTTC.

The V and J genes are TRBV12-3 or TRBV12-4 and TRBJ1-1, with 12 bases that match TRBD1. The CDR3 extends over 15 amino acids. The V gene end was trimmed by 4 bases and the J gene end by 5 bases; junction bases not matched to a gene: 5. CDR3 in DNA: TGTGCCAGCAGTTCCGGGACAGGGGGCAGGACTGAAGCTTTCTTT. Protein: CASSSGTGGRTEAFF.

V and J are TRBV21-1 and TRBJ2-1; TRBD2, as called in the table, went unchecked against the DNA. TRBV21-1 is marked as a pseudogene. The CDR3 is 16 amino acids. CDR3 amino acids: CASSKGAGSSYNEQFF. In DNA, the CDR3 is TGTGCCAGCAGCAAAGGGGCCGGGAGCTCCTACAATGAGCAGTTCTTC.

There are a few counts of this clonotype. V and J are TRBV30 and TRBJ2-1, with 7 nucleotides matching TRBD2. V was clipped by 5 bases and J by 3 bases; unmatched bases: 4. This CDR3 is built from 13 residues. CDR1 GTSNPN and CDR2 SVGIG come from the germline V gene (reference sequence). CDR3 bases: TGTGCCTGGCAATTAGCGGGCTACAATGAGCAGTTCTTC. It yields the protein CAWQLAGYNEQFF.

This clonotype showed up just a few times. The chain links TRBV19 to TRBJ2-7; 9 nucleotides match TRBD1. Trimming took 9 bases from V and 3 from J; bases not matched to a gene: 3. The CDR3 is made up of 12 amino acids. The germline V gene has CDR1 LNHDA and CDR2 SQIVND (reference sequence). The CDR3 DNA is TGTGCCAGCCGGGACAGGGACTACGAGCAGTACTTC. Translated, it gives CASRDRDYEQYF.

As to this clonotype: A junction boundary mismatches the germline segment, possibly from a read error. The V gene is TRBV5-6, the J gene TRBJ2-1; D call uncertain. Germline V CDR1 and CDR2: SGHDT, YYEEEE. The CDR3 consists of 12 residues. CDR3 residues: CASSLESSPQSF. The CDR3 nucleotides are TGTGCCAGCAGCTTGGAGAGTAGCCCCCAGTCCTTC.

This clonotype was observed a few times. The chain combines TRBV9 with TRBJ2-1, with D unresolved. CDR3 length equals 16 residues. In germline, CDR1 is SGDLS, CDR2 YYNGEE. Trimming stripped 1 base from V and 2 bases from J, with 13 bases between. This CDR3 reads CASSVRLHGAYNEQFF. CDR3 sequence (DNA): TGTGCCAGCAGCGTACGGCTCCACGGAGCCTACAATGAGCAGTTCTTC.

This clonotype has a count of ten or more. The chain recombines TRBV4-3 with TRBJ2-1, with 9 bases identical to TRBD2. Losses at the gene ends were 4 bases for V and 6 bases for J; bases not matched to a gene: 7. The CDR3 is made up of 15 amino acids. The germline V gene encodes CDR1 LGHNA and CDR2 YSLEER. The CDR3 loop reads CASSPEGLAINEQFF. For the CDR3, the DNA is TGCGCCAGCAGCCCCGAGGGACTAGCTATCAATGAGCAGTTCTTC.

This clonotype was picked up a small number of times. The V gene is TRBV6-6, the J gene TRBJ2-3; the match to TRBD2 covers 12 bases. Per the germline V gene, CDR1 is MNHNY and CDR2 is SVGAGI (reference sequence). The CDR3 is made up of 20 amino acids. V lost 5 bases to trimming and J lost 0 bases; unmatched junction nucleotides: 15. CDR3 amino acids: CASSPPSGLAGKSSTDTQYF. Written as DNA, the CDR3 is TGTGCCAGCAGTCCGCCGAGCGGACTAGCGGGAAAATCTAGCACAGATACGCAGTATTTT.

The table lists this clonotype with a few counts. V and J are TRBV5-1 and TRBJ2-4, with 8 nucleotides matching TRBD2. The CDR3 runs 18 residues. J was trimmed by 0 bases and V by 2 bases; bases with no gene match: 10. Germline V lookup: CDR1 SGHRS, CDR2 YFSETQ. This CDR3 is CASSFTAAGGLAKNIQYF. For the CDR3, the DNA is TGCGCCAGCAGCTTTACAGCGGCGGGGGGACTAGCCAAAAACATTCAGTACTTC.

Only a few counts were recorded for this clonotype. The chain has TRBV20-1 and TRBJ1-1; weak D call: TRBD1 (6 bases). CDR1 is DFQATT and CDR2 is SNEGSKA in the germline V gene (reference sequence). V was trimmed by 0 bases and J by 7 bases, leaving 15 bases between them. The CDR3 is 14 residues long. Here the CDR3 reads CSARDRGGIGEAFF. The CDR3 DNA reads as TGCAGTGCTAGAGATCGAGGGGGGATTGGTGAAGCTTTCTTT.

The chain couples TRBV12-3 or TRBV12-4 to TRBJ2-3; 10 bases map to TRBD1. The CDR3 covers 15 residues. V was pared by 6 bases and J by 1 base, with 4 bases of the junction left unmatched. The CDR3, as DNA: TGTGCCAGCAGCGATGGGACAGGGGGCACAGATACGCAGTATTTT. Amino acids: CASSDGTGGTDTQYF.

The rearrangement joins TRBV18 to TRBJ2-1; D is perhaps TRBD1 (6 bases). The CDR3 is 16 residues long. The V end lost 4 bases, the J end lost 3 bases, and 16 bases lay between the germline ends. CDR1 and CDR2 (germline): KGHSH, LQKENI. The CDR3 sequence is CASSRPTGLNYNEQFF. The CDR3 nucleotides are TGTGCCAGCTCACGGCCGACAGGACTCAACTACAATGAGCAGTTCTTC.

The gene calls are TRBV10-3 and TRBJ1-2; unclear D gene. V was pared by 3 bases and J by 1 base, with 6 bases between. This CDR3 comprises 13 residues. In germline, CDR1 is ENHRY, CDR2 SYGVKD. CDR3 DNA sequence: TGTGCCATCAGTGAAACAAGTAACTATGGCTACACCTTC. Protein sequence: CAISETSNYGYTF.

The CDR3 DNA reads TGCGCCAGCAGCTTCGGGACAGAGGGAACCTCTGAAGCTTTCTTT. Protein product: CASSFGTEGTSEAFF. The genes are TRBV5-1 and TRBJ1-1; 7 bases align to TRBD1. From germline, CDR1 is SGHRS and CDR2 YFSETQ. V gave up 2 bases and J gave up 6 bases; unmatched junction bases: 10. The CDR3 extends over 15 amino acids. The variable domain in full, completed from reference TRBV5-1 and TRBJ1-1, reads KAGVTQTPRYLIKTRGQQVTLSCSPISGHRSVSWYQQTPGQGLQFLFEYFSETQRNKGNFPGRFSGRQFSNSRSEMNVSTLELGDSALYLCASSFGTEGTSEAFFGQGTRLTVV.

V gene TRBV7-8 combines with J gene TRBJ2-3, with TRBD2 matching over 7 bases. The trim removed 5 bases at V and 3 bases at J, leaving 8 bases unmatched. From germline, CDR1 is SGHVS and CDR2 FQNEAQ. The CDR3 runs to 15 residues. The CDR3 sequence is CASSIGLGRTDTQYF. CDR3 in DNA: TGTGCCAGCAGCATTGGACTAGGGCGGACAGATACGCAGTATTTT.

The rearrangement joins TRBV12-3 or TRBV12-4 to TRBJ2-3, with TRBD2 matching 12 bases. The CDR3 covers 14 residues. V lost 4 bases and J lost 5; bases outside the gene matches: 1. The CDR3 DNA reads TGTGCCAGCAGTTCGACTAGCGGGAGAGATACGCAGTATTTT. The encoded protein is CASSSTSGRDTQYF.

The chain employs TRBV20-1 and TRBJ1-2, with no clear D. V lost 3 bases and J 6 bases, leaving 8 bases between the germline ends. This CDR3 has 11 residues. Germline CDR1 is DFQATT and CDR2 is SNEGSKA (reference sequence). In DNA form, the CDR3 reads TGCAGTGCTAGCTGGCTTGATGGCTACACCTTC. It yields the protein CSASWLDGYTF.

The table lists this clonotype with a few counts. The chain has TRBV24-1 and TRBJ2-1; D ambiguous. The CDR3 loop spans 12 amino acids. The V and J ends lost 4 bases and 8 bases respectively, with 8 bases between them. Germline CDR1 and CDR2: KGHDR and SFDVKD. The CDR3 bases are TGTGCCACCAGTGAGGTCGGCTATGAGCAGTTCTTC. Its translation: CATSEVGYEQFF.

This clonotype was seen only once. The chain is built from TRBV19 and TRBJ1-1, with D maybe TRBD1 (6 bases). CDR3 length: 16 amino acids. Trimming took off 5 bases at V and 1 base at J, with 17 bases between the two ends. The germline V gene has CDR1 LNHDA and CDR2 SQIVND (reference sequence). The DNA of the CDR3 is TGTGCCAGTAGTGTCCACCACAGGGAAGGGAACACTGAAGCTTTCTTT. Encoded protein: CASSVHHREGNTEAFF. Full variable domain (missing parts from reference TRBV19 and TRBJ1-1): DGGITQSPKYLFRKEGQNVTLSCEQNLNHDAMYWYRQDPGQGLRLIYYSQIVNDFQKGDIAEGYSVSREKKESFPLTVTSAQKNPTAFYLCASSVHHREGNTEAFFGQGTRLTVV.